The 19 T cell receptor beta chains in this list originate from one sample, sequenced in a study of beta chain features in type 1 diabetes. Isolated RNA was reverse transcribed in full, so expressed TCRB transcripts were sequenced. This table comes from immunoSEQ multiplex PCR, and its TCRdb copy is limited to in-frame clones, with some not included. The profile covers over 700,000 clones, with about 17% appearing a single time and 0.023% taken by the ten largest. Specimen: naive CD4+ T cells from blood. The receptors were sampled from a woman in her late teens or twenties in good health.

This clone came up a few times. The genes are TRBV7-6 and TRBJ2-1, with a possible D match to TRBD2 (5 bases). The V end lost 5 bases, the J end lost 0 bases, and 11 bases lay between the germline ends. The CDR3 contains 15 residues. CDR1 and CDR2 from the germline V gene are SGHVS and FNYEAQ. In DNA form, the CDR3 reads TGTGCCAGCAGCCAAGCTGGGAGCTCCTACAATGAGCAGTTCTTC. It codes for CASSQAGSSYNEQFF. The full variable domain, rest sourced from reference TRBV7-6 and TRBJ2-1, is GAGVSQSPRYKVTKRGQDVALRCDPISGHVSLYWYRQALGQGPEFLTYFNYEAQQDKSGLPNDRFSAERPEGSISTLTIQRTEQRDSAMYRCASSQAGSSYNEQFFGPGTRLTVL.

This clone was found a few times. This chain links TRBV10-3 with TRBJ1-5; D ambiguous. CDR1 and CDR2 (germline): ENHRY, SYGVKD. The CDR3 sequence is 12 residues long. Trimming pared 3 bases from V and 11 bases from J, leaving 11 bases between. This CDR3 is CAISDAGGTQHF. CDR3 DNA: TGTGCCATCAGTGACGCCGGTGGGACCCAGCATTTT.

This clone appeared a few times. J is TRBJ1-2 and V is TRBV4-3, with TRBD1 identical over 7 bases. V was pared by 4 bases and J by 3 bases, with 2 bases of the junction left unmatched. Germline-derived CDR1 and CDR2 are LGHNA and YSLEER. CDR3 length: 13 amino acids. CDR3 protein: CASSPDRDYGYTF. CDR3 nucleotides: TGCGCCAGCAGCCCCGACAGGGACTATGGCTACACCTTC.

The chain is built from TRBV7-2 and TRBJ1-5; 7 bases are a match to TRBD1. The ends lost 5 bases at V and 4 bases at J; junction bases unmatched: 5. Germline CDR1 and CDR2: SGHTA and FQGNSA. CDR3 length: 14 amino acids. The CDR3 nucleotides are TGTGCCAGCAGCCGGACAGGAGATAATCAGCCCCAGCATTTT. This translates into CASSRTGDNQPQHF.

This clone was seen a handful of times. The rearrangement joins TRBV29-1 to TRBJ2-7, with 7 bases aligning to TRBD1. The CDR3 extends over 12 amino acids. Germline V gene data show CDR1 as SQVTM and CDR2 as ANQGSEA. Unmatched junction bases numbered 2, after V lost 6 bases and J lost 0 bases. The CDR3 region is CSVQGTSYEQYF. The CDR3 nucleotides are TGCAGCGTACAGGGGACCTCCTACGAGCAGTACTTC.

This clone was detected a few times. The V and J genes are TRBV7-2 and TRBJ2-5; the match to TRBD1 covers 7 bases. This CDR3 is 13 amino acids long. Germline values: CDR1 SGHTA, CDR2 FQGNSA. Unmatched junction bases numbered 6, after V lost 5 bases and J lost 6 bases. CDR3: CASSQGERKTQYF. The DNA for the CDR3 is TGTGCCAGCAGCCAGGGGGAGAGAAAGACCCAGTACTTC.

This clone showed up just a few times. The CDR3 region is CAISVGQGTATYEQYF. CDR3 DNA sequence: TGTGCCATCAGCGTAGGACAGGGGACAGCAACCTACGAGCAGTACTTC. The V gene is TRBV10-3, the J gene TRBJ2-7, with TRBD1 identical over 9 bases. This CDR3 has 16 amino acids. The V segment lost 6 bases and the J segment 2 bases; nucleotides outside the gene matches: 11. Germline CDR1 reads ENHRY; CDR2 reads SYGVKD.

The chain uses TRBV23-1 and TRBJ2-7; D tentatively reads TRBD1 or TRBD2 (5 bases each). TRBV23-1 counts as an open reading frame of uncertain function. CDR3 length equals 16 residues. The V end was cut by 8 bases, the J end by 6 bases, with 26 bases between. The CDR3 DNA follows: TGCGCCAGCGGTAGGTATAGGGACCTTCACTCGGGCGAGCAGTACTTC. Amino acid sequence: CASGRYRDLHSGEQYF.

This clone appeared a few times. This rearrangement joins TRBV15 to TRBJ1-6; 8 bases fit TRBD1. V lost 5 bases and J lost 2; bases outside the gene matches: 8. CDR3 size: 17 residues. Germline CDR1 LNHNV, CDR2 YYDKDF (reference sequence). CDR3 sequence: CATSVSSGGTYNSPLHF. In DNA form, the CDR3 reads TGTGCCACCAGCGTCTCATCAGGGGGCACCTATAATTCACCCCTCCACTTT.

A few counts support this clone. This rearrangement joins TRBV4-3 to TRBJ2-1, with 10 positions matching TRBD2. Germline values: CDR1 LGHNA, CDR2 YSLEER. This CDR3 is 15 amino acids long. The trim removed 3 bases at V and 7 bases at J, leaving 6 bases unmatched. The CDR3 loop is CASSHVAGGLNEQFF. The CDR3 nucleotides read TGCGCCAGCAGCCATGTAGCGGGAGGTTTAAATGAGCAGTTCTTC.

The chain couples TRBV5-1 to TRBJ1-2; no firm D call. This CDR3 is 12 amino acids long. Germline V CDR1 and CDR2: SGHRS, YFSETQ. The ends were cut back, 3 bases at V and 3 bases at J, with 6 bases in the middle. The CDR3 DNA reads as TGCGCCAGCAGCTCCGGCGACTATGGCTACACCTTC. It is translated as CASSSGDYGYTF. The full variable domain, in which reference TRBV5-1 and TRBJ1-2 provide the parts outside the CDR3, is KAGVTQTPRYLIKTRGQQVTLSCSPISGHRSVSWYQQTPGQGLQFLFEYFSETQRNKGNFPGRFSGRQFSNSRSEMNVSTLELGDSALYLCASSSGDYGYTFGSGTRLTVV.

The V gene is TRBV18, the J gene TRBJ1-1; 9 positions match TRBD1. The V gene's germline CDR1 is KGHSH and CDR2 LQKENI. J gave up 4 bases and V 5 bases, and 8 bases lay outside the gene matches. This CDR3 is 15 amino acids long. The CDR3 region is CASSKRDRAFTEAFF. CDR3 DNA: TGTGCCAGCTCAAAGAGGGACAGGGCGTTCACTGAAGCTTTCTTT.

The chain uses TRBV9 and TRBJ2-5; 7 positions match TRBD2. The germline gives CDR1 SGDLS, CDR2 YYNGEE. CDR3 length: 15 amino acids. V was pared by 0 bases and J by 5 bases, with 7 bases of the junction left unmatched. The CDR3 loop reads CASSVAGGLMETQYF. Here the CDR3 DNA reads TGTGCCAGCAGCGTAGCGGGAGGACTGATGGAGACCCAGTACTTC.

This rearrangement joins TRBV9 to TRBJ2-5; 12 nucleotides match TRBD2. The CDR3 runs 18 residues. Germline assignment: CDR1 SGDLS and CDR2 YYNGEE. The J segment lost 2 bases and the V segment lost 0 bases, leaving 8 bases of the junction unmatched. DNA for the CDR3: TGTGCCAGCAGCGTAGCGCCCCCCGGGACTAGCGGGCAAGAGACCCAGTACTTC. It is translated as CASSVAPPGTSGQETQYF.

The V call is TRBV7-2, the J call TRBJ2-5; the match to TRBD2 covers 9 bases. The CDR3 is 14 residues long. Germline CDR1 is SGHTA and CDR2 is FQGNSA. V lost 5 bases to trimming and J lost 2 bases; unmatched junction nucleotides: 3. For the CDR3, the DNA is TGTGCCAGCAGCCTCCTAGCGGGGCAAGAGACCCAGTACTTC. Protein sequence: CASSLLAGQETQYF.

This chain uses TRBV19 with TRBJ2-5; D perhaps matches TRBD1 (5 bases). Germline V gives CDR1 LNHDA, CDR2 SQIVND (reference sequence). V was cut by 3 bases and J by 1 base, with 9 bases left in between. There are 14 residues in the CDR3. The CDR3 bases are TGTGCCAGTAGTATTACAGGTTTCCAAGAGACCCAGTACTTC. Translated, it gives CASSITGFQETQYF.

This clone turned up a few times. V and J are TRBV18 and TRBJ2-5, with D hard to call. CDR1 is KGHSH and CDR2 is LQKENI in the germline V gene. V gave up 2 bases and J gave up 5 bases, with 9 bases separating them. This CDR3 is 13 amino acids long. The CDR3: CASSPARRETQYF. The DNA for the CDR3 is TGTGCCAGCTCACCAGCACGGCGGGAGACCCAGTACTTC.

This clone was found a few times. The chain couples TRBV23-1 to TRBJ1-4; D not certain. TRBV23-1 is recorded as an ORF, its role being uncertain. The length of the CDR3 is 14 residues. V gave up 2 bases and J gave up 7 bases, with 11 bases separating them. The CDR3: CASSQHGEAEKLFF. In DNA, the CDR3 is TGCGCCAGCAGTCAACATGGTGAGGCTGAAAAACTGTTTTTT.

The table lists this clone with a few counts. This rearrangement joins TRBV2 to TRBJ2-1, with D possibly matching TRBD1 (6 bases). Germline CDR1 and CDR2: SNHLY and FYNNEI. Trimming shortened V by 6 bases and J by 9 bases, and 12 bases separated the two germline ends. This CDR3 has 12 amino acids. CDR3 sequence: CASSKQGGEQFF. The CDR3 bases are TGTGCCAGCAGCAAACAGGGTGGTGAGCAGTTCTTC.